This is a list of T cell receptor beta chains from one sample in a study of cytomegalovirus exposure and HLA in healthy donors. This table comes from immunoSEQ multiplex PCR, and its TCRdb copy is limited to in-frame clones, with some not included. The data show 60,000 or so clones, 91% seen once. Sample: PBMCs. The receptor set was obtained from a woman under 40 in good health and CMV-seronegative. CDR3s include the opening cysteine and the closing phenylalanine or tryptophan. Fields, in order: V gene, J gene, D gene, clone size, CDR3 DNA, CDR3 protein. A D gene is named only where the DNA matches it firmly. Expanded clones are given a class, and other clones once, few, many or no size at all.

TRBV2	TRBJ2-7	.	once	TGTGCCAGCAGTGAGGGCAATTCCTACGAGCAGTACTTC	CASSEGNSYEQYF
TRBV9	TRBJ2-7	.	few	TGTGCCAGCAGCGTCGACAGGGGAGGGGACGAGCAGTACTTC	CASSVDRGGDEQYF
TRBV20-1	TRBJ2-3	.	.	TGCAGTGCTAGAGCCCCAGGGGCGCAGTATTTT	CSARAPGAQYF
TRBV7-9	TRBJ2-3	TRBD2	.	TGTGCCAGCAGAGGACTAGCGGGAATTCGGGATACGCAGTATTTT	CASRGLAGIRDTQYF
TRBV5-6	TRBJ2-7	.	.	TGTGCCAGCAGCCCGCGGAGGATTGGGGTTTACGAGCAGTACTTC	CASSPRRIGVYEQYF
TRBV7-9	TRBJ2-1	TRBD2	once	TGTGCCAGCAGCTTGGGTGCCGGGACTAGCGGGGCCGACAATGAGCAGTTCTTC	CASSLGAGTSGADNEQFF
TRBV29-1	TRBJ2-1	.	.	TGCAGCGCCGAACGGACTAACAATGAGCAGTTCTTC	CSAERTNNEQFF
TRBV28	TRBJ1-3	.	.	TGTGCCAGCAGTCTCACAAGGAGGGGAAACACCATATATTTT	CASSLTRRGNTIYF
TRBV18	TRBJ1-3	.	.	TGTGCCAGCTCACTTCAGAAAGGAGGTGGAAACACCATATATTTT	CASSLQKGGGNTIYF
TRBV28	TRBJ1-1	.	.	TGTGCCAGCAGTCCCCCCCAGGGTATGAACACTGAAGCTTTCTTT	CASSPPQGMNTEAFF
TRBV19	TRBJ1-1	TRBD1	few	TGTGCCAGTAGTCTCCGACAGGGCACTGAAGCTTTCTTT	CASSLRQGTEAFF
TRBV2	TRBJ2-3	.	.	TGTGCCAGCAGTGAAAACATGGCAGATACGCAGTATTTT	CASSENMADTQYF
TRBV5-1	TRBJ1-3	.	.	TGCGCCAGCAGCTTGTCTGATGGCGCAGGGTTTACTGGAAACACCATATATTTT	CASSLSDGAGFTGNTIYF
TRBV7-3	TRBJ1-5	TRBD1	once	TGTGCCAGCAGCCAGGGGGTAAATCAGCCCCAGCATTTT	CASSQGVNQPQHF
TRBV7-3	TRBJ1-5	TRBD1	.	TGTGCCAGCAGCCTACAGGGGGGGAGCAATCAGCCCCAGCATTTT	CASSLQGGSNQPQHF
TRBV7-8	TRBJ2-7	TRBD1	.	TGTGCCAGCAGCTTAGCAACAGGGGGCCCCTACGAGCAGTACTTC	CASSLATGGPYEQYF
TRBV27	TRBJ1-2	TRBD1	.	TGTGCCAGCAGCCGACAGGCAGTCGGGACAGGACAAAACTATGGCTACACCTTC	CASSRQAVGTGQNYGYTF
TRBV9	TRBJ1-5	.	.	TGTGCCAGCAGCCGAACAGGCCTTAGCAATCAGCCCCAGCATTTT	CASSRTGLSNQPQHF
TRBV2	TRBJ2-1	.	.	TGTGCCAGCAGTGAAGCGGAGTTACAGGGTACGAGAAATGAGCAGTTCTTC	CASSEAELQGTRNEQFF
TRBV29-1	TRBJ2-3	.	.	TGCAGCGTTGAAGATTGGAAAACGACGGGAGCGGATACGCAGTATTTT	CSVEDWKTTGADTQYF
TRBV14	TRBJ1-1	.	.	TGTGCCAGCAGCCAACTGGCTTCGGGCACTGAAGCTTTCTTT	CASSQLASGTEAFF
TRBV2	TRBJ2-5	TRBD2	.	TGTGCCAGCTCTTCCGGACTAGCGGGAAGGGAGACCCAGTACTTC	CASSSGLAGRETQYF